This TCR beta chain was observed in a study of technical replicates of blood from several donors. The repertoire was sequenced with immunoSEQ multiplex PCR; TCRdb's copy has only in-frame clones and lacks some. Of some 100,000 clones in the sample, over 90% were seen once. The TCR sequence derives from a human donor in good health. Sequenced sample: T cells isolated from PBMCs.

The CDR3 coding sequence is TGTGCCAGCAGTTTATCGGGGACAGGGTTCTATGGCTACACCTTC. This translates into CASSLSGTGFYGYTF. The V call is TRBV27, the J call TRBJ1-2; 9 bases align to TRBD1. The V gene end was trimmed by 0 bases and the J gene end by 4 bases; junction bases not matched to a gene: 3. CDR1 and CDR2 from the germline V gene are MNHEY and SMNVEV (reference sequence). CDR3 length: 15 residues.